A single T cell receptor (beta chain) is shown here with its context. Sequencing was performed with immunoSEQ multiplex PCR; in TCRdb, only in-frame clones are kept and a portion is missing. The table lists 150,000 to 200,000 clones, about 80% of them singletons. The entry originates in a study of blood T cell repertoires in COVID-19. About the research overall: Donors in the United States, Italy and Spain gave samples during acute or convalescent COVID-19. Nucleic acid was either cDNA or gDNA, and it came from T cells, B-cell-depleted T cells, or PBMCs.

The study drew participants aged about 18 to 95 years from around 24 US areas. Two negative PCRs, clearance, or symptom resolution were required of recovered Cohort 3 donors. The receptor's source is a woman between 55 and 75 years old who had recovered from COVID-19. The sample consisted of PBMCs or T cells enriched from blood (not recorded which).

In DNA form, the CDR3 reads TGTGCCAGCAGTTTCGACAGGGGAGGGGGCTACACCTTC. It is translated as CASSFDRGGGYTF. This chain joins TRBV27 and TRBJ1-2, with 8 bases that match TRBD1. Per the germline V gene, CDR1 is MNHEY and CDR2 is SMNVEV (reference sequence). Trimming cost V 3 bases and J 8 bases; bases outside gene matches: 5. The CDR3 is 13 residues long.